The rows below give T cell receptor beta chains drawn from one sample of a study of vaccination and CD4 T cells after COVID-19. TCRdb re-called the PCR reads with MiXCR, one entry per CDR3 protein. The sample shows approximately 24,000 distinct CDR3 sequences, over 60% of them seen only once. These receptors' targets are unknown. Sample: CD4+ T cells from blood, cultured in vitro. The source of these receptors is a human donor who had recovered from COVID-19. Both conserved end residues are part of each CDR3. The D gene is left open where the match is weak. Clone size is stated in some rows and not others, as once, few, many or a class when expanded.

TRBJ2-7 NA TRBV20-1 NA CSARGTLSSYEQYF TGCAGTGCTAGAGGGACGTTGAGCTCCTACGAGCAGTACTTC
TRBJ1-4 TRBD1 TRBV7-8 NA CASSSNTYGTAEREKLFF TGTGCCAGCAGCTCAAACACGTACGGGACAGCCGAGAGAGAAAAACTGTTTTTT
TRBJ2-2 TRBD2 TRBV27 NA CASRAGTSGMAGELFF TGTGCCAGCAGAGCCGGGACTAGCGGGATGGCCGGGGAGCTGTTTTTT
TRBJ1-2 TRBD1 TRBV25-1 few CASSARPGQGENGGYTF TGTGCCAGCAGTGCCAGACCGGGACAGGGGGAGAATGGTGGCTACACCTTC
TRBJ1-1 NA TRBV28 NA CASSPHKRTEAFF TGTGCCAGCAGCCCCCATAAGAGAACTGAAGCTTTCTTT
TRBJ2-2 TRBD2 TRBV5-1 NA CASSRAGGTGELFF TGCGCCAGCAGCCGGGCGGGGGGCACCGGGGAGCTGTTTTTT
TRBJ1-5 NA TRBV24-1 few CATSDPRGDSNQPQHF TGTGCCACCAGTGACCCGAGAGGGGATAGCAATCAGCCCCAGCATTTT
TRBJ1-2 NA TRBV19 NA CASSIGRLYGYTF TGTGCCAGTAGTATAGGACGACTCTATGGCTACACCTTC
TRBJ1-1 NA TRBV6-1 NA CASSQPGGGGYTEAFF TGTGCCAGCAGCCAACCGGGGGGGGGCGGTTACACTGAAGCTTTCTTT
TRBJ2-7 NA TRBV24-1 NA CATSDFVAGHYEQYF TGTGCCACCAGTGATTTTGTAGCAGGTCACTACGAGCAGTACTTC
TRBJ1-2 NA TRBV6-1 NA CASSEQLGREGNYGYTF TGTGCCAGCAGTGAACAGCTGGGTCGGGAGGGCAACTATGGCTACACCTTC
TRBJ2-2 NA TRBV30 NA CAWRAGGGFGELFF TGTGCCTGGAGGGCAGGGGGAGGGTTCGGGGAGCTGTTTTTT
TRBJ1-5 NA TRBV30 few CAWSVRAGSGSNQPQHF TGTGCCTGGAGTGTAAGGGCAGGGAGCGGGAGCAATCAGCCCCAGCATTTT
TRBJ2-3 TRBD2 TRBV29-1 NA CSVPRTSGRPTDTQYF TGCAGCGTTCCCAGGACTAGCGGGAGGCCCACAGATACGCAGTATTTT
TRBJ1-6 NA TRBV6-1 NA CASNLGGQGSSPLHF TGTGCCAGCAATCTAGGGGGGCAGGGGAGTTCACCCCTCCACTTT
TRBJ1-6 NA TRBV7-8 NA CASSYPPPYNSPLHF TGTGCCAGCAGCTACCCCCCCCCCTATAATTCACCCCTCCACTTT
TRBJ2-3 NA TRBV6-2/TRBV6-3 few CASSYSGLSTDTQYF TGTGCCAGCAGTTACTCGGGACTCTCCACAGATACGCAGTATTTT
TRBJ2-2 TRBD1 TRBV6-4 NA CASQGARTGELFF TGTGCCAGTCAGGGGGCGAGGACCGGGGAGCTGTTTTTT
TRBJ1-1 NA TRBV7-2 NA CASSPWGGRSPGGTEAFF TGTGCCAGCAGCCCTTGGGGCGGCAGGTCTCCTGGTGGCACTGAAGCTTTCTTT
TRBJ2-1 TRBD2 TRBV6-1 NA CASSNPGGVNEQFF TGTGCCAGCAGTAACCCTGGGGGGGTGAATGAGCAGTTCTTC
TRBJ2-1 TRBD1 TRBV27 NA CASSPRGPDWTGGRNEQFF TGTGCCAGCAGTCCCAGAGGTCCCGACTGGACAGGGGGCCGGAATGAGCAGTTCTTC
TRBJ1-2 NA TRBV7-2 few CASSGRQIGYGYTF TGTGCCAGCAGCGGAAGACAGATTGGCTATGGCTACACCTTC
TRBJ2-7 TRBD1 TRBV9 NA CASSVGDPTGYNEQYF TGTGCCAGCAGCGTAGGGGATCCGACAGGGTACAACGAGCAGTACTTC
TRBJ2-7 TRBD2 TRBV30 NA CAWTRRLATSYEQYF TGTGCCTGGACCAGACGACTAGCGACGTCCTACGAGCAGTACTTC
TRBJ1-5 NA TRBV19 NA CASSNLLTDSNQPQHF TGTGCCAGTAGTAACCTCCTCACGGATAGCAATCAGCCCCAGCATTTT
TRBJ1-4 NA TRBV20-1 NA CSATRPGEKLFF TGCAGTGCCACCCGACCAGGGGAAAAACTGTTTTTT
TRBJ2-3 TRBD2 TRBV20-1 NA CSAASGLAGADTQYF TGCAGTGCCGCGTCGGGACTAGCGGGAGCAGATACGCAGTATTTT
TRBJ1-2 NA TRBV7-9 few CASSLIDRGSGGYTF TGTGCCAGCAGCTTAATCGATAGGGGGTCGGGTGGCTACACCTTC
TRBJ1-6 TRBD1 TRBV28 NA CASSLQTGGISPLHF TGTGCCAGCAGTCTCCAGACAGGGGGCATTTCACCCCTCCACTTT
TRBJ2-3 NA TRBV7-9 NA CASSPGAIARITDTQYF TGTGCCAGCAGCCCCGGGGCCATAGCGCGGATCACAGATACGCAGTATTTT
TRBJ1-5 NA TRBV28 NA CASSFSGHRKGNQPQHF TGTGCCAGCAGTTTCTCGGGACACCGTAAGGGCAATCAGCCCCAGCATTTT
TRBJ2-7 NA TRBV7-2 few CASSLEVISYEQYF TGTGCCAGCAGCTTAGAGGTGATTTCCTACGAGCAGTACTTC
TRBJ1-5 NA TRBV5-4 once CASSAGPPPDQPQHF TGTGCCAGCAGCGCAGGGCCCCCGCCCGATCAGCCCCAGCATTTT
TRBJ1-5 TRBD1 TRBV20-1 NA CSAVTGAHNQPQHF TGCAGTGCCGTGACAGGGGCTCACAATCAGCCCCAGCATTTT
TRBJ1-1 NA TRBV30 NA CACLFTEAFF TGTGCCTGCCTATTCACTGAAGCTTTCTTT
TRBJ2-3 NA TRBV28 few CASSLPGSSTDTQYF TGTGCCAGCAGTTTACCGGGGTCCAGCACAGATACGCAGTATTTT
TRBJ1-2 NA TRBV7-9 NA CASSLAAGAPYGYTF TGTGCCAGCAGCTTAGCAGCGGGGGCCCCCTATGGCTACACCTTC
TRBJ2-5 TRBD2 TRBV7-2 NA CASSLGGLAGEQETQYF TGTGCCAGCAGCTTAGGAGGTCTAGCGGGGGAACAAGAGACCCAGTACTTC
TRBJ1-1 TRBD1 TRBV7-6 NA CASSGQQGLADEAFF TGTGCCAGCAGCGGGCAACAGGGGTTGGCCGATGAAGCTTTCTTT
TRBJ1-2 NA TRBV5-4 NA CASSLDTLNGYTF TGTGCCAGCAGCTTGGACACCCTTAATGGCTACACCTTC
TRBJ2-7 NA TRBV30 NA CAWSVREGRQYF TGTGCCTGGAGTGTGCGTGAGGGACGGCAGTACTTC
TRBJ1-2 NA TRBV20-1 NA CSARTESYGYTF TGCAGTGCTAGAACCGAGTCCTATGGCTACACCTTC
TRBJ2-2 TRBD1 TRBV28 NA CASSHLGQGAGGELFF TGTGCCAGCAGCCACCTAGGACAGGGGGCCGGCGGGGAGCTGTTTTTT
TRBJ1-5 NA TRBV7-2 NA CASSPGRANQPQHF TGTGCCAGCAGCCCCGGCCGGGCGAATCAGCCCCAGCATTTT
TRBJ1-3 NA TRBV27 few CASSLGGSGNTIYF TGTGCCAGCAGTTTGGGGGGCTCTGGAAACACCATATATTTT
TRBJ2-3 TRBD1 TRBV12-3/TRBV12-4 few CASGERWTGGSDTQYF TGTGCCAGCGGCGAAAGGTGGACAGGGGGATCAGATACGCAGTATTTT
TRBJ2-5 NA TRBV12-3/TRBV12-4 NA CASSPRGGATETQYF TGTGCCAGCAGCCCCCGGGGCGGAGCGACCGAGACCCAGTATTTC
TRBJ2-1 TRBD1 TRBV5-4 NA CATHERTGVYNEQFF TGTGCCACCCACGAGCGGACAGGGGTTTACAATGAGCAGTTCTTC
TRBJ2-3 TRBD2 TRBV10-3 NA CAIASGPGVDTQYF TGTGCCATCGCTAGCGGCCCCGGGGTAGATACGCAGTATTTT
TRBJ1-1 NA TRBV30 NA CAWRDTGDTEAFF TGTGCCTGGAGGGACACCGGGGACACTGAAGCTTTCTTT
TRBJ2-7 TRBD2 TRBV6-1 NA CATQAGVLGSEQYF TGTGCCACCCAGGCGGGAGTCCTAGGGAGCGAGCAGTACTTC
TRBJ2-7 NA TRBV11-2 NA CASLGQPLGEQYF TGTGCCAGCTTAGGACAGCCGTTGGGCGAGCAGTACTTC
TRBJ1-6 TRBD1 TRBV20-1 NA CSEPGQGIAVVPLHF TGCAGTGAACCGGGACAGGGAATTGCGGTGGTACCCCTCCACTTT
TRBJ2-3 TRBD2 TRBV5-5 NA CASSLAGIDTQYF TGTGCCAGCAGCTTAGCGGGAATAGATACGCAGTATTTT
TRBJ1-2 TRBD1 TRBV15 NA CATSRDRVGNYGYTF TGTGCCACCAGCCGAGACAGGGTCGGCAACTATGGCTACACCTTC
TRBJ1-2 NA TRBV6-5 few CASSYSGSPTNYGYTF TGTGCCAGCAGTTACTCGGGGAGCCCCACTAACTATGGCTACACCTTC
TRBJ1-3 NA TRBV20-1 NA CSAVKGSPGNTIYF TGCAGTGCTGTTAAGGGGAGCCCTGGAAACACCATATATTTT